A selection of T cell receptor beta chains follows, all from one sample in a study of T-cell reconstitution after alpha-beta-depleted transplantation in children. TCRdb re-derived calls from the PCR reads in MiXCR, one entry per CDR3 protein. The table shows approximately 640,000 distinct CDR3 sequences, with 16% occurring only once. Here the sequenced sample was PBMCs from the stem cell graft donor, taken from the stem cell graft. The receptor set was obtained from a human donor who donated a stem cell graft to a child with acute myeloid leukemia. Both conserved end residues are part of each CDR3. The D gene is left open where the match is weak. Some rows mark clone size as missing; the rest say once, few, many or name a class of expanded clone.

V: TRBV5-1; size: many; D: .; J: TRBJ2-7; DNA: TGCGCCAGCAGCTTTCAGGGCTCCTACGAGCAGTACTTC; CDR3: CASSFQGSYEQYF
V: TRBV28; size: few; D: .; J: TRBJ2-1; DNA: TGTGCCAGCGGTCCCGTGCTCAATGAGCAGTTCTTC; CDR3: CASGPVLNEQFF
V: TRBV20-1; size: few; D: TRBD1; J: TRBJ2-2; DNA: TGCAGTGCACGCGGGACAGGGATGACGAGCACCGGGGAGCTGTTTTTT; CDR3: CSARGTGMTSTGELFF
V: TRBV4-3; size: many; D: .; J: TRBJ2-1; DNA: TGCGCCAGCAGCCCGGGGAGGACAGGCTCCTACAATGAGCAGTTCTTC; CDR3: CASSPGRTGSYNEQFF
V: TRBV19; size: many; D: .; J: TRBJ1-6; DNA: TGTGCCAGTAGTTCCACACGGCGGTCACCCCTCCACTTT; CDR3: CASSSTRRSPLHF
V: TRBV28; size: few; D: TRBD1; J: TRBJ2-1; DNA: TGTGCCAGCAGTTTGGAAACCGGGACAGGGACCAATGAGCAGTTCTTC; CDR3: CASSLETGTGTNEQFF
V: TRBV9; size: many; D: TRBD2; J: TRBJ2-1; DNA: TGTGCCAGCAGCGTAGAACCTAGCGGGCTCAATGAGCAGTTCTTC; CDR3: CASSVEPSGLNEQFF
V: TRBV12-3/TRBV12-4; size: .; D: TRBD1; J: TRBJ1-6; DNA: TGTGCCAGCAGTCCCAACCGGGACAGCTTTAATTCACCCCTCCACTTT; CDR3: CASSPNRDSFNSPLHF
V: TRBV20-1; size: many; D: .; J: TRBJ2-6; DNA: TGCAGTGCTAGAGATGCAGGGACTGGGGCCAACGTCCTGACTTTC; CDR3: CSARDAGTGANVLTF
V: TRBV7-2; size: many; D: .; J: TRBJ2-1; DNA: TGTGCCAGCAGCTTAGAGTCGTCGGGGGAGCAGTTCTTC; CDR3: CASSLESSGEQFF
V: TRBV7-2; size: .; D: .; J: TRBJ2-7; DNA: TGTGCCAGCAGCTTAGCAGGGGGCATAGCGGCCTACGAGCAGTACTTC; CDR3: CASSLAGGIAAYEQYF
V: TRBV7-6; size: .; D: .; J: TRBJ2-3; DNA: TGTGCCAGCAAGGGAATCACAGATACGCAGTATTTT; CDR3: CASKGITDTQYF
V: TRBV5-1; size: many; D: TRBD2; J: TRBJ2-5; DNA: TGCGCCAGCAGCCCTAGCGGGCTCCAAGAGACCCAGTACTTC; CDR3: CASSPSGLQETQYF
V: TRBV20-1; size: few; D: TRBD2; J: TRBJ2-1; DNA: TGCAGTGCTAGAGATCTTGGACTAGCGGGGGGGGACAATGAGCAGTTCTTC; CDR3: CSARDLGLAGGDNEQFF
V: TRBV15; size: few; D: TRBD1; J: TRBJ2-6; DNA: TGTGCCACCAGCAGGCCGGGACAGGTGTTTTCTGGGGCCAACGTCCTGACTTTC; CDR3: CATSRPGQVFSGANVLTF
V: TRBV12-3/TRBV12-4; size: many; D: .; J: TRBJ2-5; DNA: TGTGCCAGCAGTGCCATTAGCGTAGGAGAGACCCAGTACTTC; CDR3: CASSAISVGETQYF
V: TRBV18; size: .; D: .; J: TRBJ2-1; DNA: TGTGCCAGCTCGACATCATCGCTACTAAGCTCCTACAATGAGCAGTTCTTC; CDR3: CASSTSSLLSSYNEQFF
V: TRBV6-5; size: many; D: TRBD1; J: TRBJ1-4; DNA: TGTGCCAGCAGTTCCTGGACAGGGGGCAATGAAAAACTGTTTTTT; CDR3: CASSSWTGGNEKLFF
V: TRBV28; size: few; D: TRBD1; J: TRBJ2-3; DNA: TGTGCCAGCACAGACAGACAGGGAGATCAATTACCCTACACAGATACGCAGTATTTT; CDR3: CASTDRQGDQLPYTDTQYF
V: TRBV7-9; size: few; D: .; J: TRBJ2-3; DNA: TGTGCCAGCAGCTCTAGCTGGCGGGGGCCTCGCACAGATACGCAGTATTTT; CDR3: CASSSSWRGPRTDTQYF
V: TRBV10-3; size: many; D: .; J: TRBJ2-1; DNA: TGTGCCATCAGTACACCGGGACGGCCCTACAATGAGCAGTTCTTC; CDR3: CAISTPGRPYNEQFF
V: TRBV24-1; size: few; D: TRBD1; J: TRBJ2-2; DNA: TGTGCCACCAGTTGGACAGGGAGCACCGGGGAGCTGTTTTTT; CDR3: CATSWTGSTGELFF
V: TRBV7-7; size: .; D: TRBD1; J: TRBJ2-5; DNA: TGTGCCAGCAGCTCCGGACAGGGGTTCCAAGAGACCCAGTACTTC; CDR3: CASSSGQGFQETQYF
V: TRBV7-9; size: .; D: .; J: TRBJ1-1; DNA: TGTGCCAGCAGCGGGGTCGATCTGAACACTGAAGCTTTCTTT; CDR3: CASSGVDLNTEAFF
V: TRBV9; size: few; D: .; J: TRBJ2-5; DNA: TGTGCCAGCAGCGCCGTGGATGGGGCAGTCCAAGAGACCCAGTACTTC; CDR3: CASSAVDGAVQETQYF
V: TRBV5-1; size: many; D: TRBD1; J: TRBJ2-7; DNA: TGCGCCAGCAGCTTGGAATTTAGAGGGACAGGGGGCAGCTACGAGCAGTACTTC; CDR3: CASSLEFRGTGGSYEQYF
V: TRBV2; size: .; D: .; J: TRBJ1-2; DNA: TGTGCCAGCAGTGAAGTCTTGGTTAGGGATGGCTACACCTTC; CDR3: CASSEVLVRDGYTF
V: TRBV5-1; size: few; D: TRBD1; J: TRBJ2-5; DNA: TGCGCCAGCAGCTCGGCATGGACAGGGGGTAAAGAGACCCAGTACTTC; CDR3: CASSSAWTGGKETQYF
V: TRBV12-3/TRBV12-4; size: many; D: TRBD2; J: TRBJ2-1; DNA: TGTGCCAGCAGTTGGACTAGCGGCCCTTACAATGAGCAGTTCTTC; CDR3: CASSWTSGPYNEQFF
V: TRBV7-8; size: .; D: .; J: TRBJ1-4; DNA: TGTGCCAGCAGCTTAGGCCGGACGCCTAATGAAAAACTGTTTTTT; CDR3: CASSLGRTPNEKLFF
V: TRBV5-6; size: .; D: .; J: TRBJ2-2; DNA: TGTGCCAGCAGCCCCGTCGGTGGGACCGGGGAGCTGTTTTTT; CDR3: CASSPVGGTGELFF
V: TRBV7-2; size: many; D: .; J: TRBJ1-2; DNA: TGTGCCAGCAGCTTAGGAGGGGGGGGTGGCTACACCTTC; CDR3: CASSLGGGGGYTF
V: TRBV9; size: .; D: .; J: TRBJ2-2; DNA: TGTGCCAGCAGCCCGCGTGGTAGCCCGAACACCGGGGAGCTGTTTTTT; CDR3: CASSPRGSPNTGELFF
V: TRBV25-1; size: many; D: TRBD1; J: TRBJ1-1; DNA: TGTGCCAGCAGTGATTTCGGACAGGGGCCGAAGAACACTGAAGCTTTCTTT; CDR3: CASSDFGQGPKNTEAFF
V: TRBV15; size: many; D: .; J: TRBJ2-1; DNA: TGTGCCACCAGCAGGCCCTCGGGAAATGAGCAGTTCTTC; CDR3: CATSRPSGNEQFF
V: TRBV29-1; size: many; D: .; J: TRBJ2-1; DNA: TGCAGCGTTGAAATCGGGCCGTCCAATGAGCAGTTCTTC; CDR3: CSVEIGPSNEQFF
V: TRBV12-3/TRBV12-4; size: .; D: .; J: TRBJ2-3; DNA: TGTGCCAGCAGTTTGGGCGCGGGGATAGGCACAGATACGCAGTATTTT; CDR3: CASSLGAGIGTDTQYF
V: TRBV7-2; size: few; D: .; J: TRBJ1-5; DNA: TGTGCCAGCAGCTCCGGCGGGGGGTTCAATCAGCCCCAGCATTTT; CDR3: CASSSGGGFNQPQHF
V: TRBV27; size: .; D: .; J: TRBJ2-7; DNA: TGTGCCAGCAGTTTTACGGGACGGCGAATTGGCTACGAGCAGTACTTC; CDR3: CASSFTGRRIGYEQYF